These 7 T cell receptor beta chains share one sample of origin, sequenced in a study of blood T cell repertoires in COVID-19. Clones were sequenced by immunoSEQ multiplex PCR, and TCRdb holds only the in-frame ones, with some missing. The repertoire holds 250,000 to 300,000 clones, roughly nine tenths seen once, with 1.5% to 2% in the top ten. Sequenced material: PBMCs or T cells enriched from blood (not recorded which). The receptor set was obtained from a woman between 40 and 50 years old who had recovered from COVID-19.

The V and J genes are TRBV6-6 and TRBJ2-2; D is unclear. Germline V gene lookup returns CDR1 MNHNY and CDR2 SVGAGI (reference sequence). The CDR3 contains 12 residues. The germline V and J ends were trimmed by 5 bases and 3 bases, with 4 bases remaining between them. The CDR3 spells CASSLDTGELFF. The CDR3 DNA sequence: TGTGCCAGCAGTCTAGACACCGGGGAGCTGTTTTTT.

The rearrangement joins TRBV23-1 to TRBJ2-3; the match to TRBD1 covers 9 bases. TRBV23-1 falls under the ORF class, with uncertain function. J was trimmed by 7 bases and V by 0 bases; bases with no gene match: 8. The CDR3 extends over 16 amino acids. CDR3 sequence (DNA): TGCGCCAGCAGTCAATCAGGGACAGGGAAGCTCTATACGCAGTATTTT. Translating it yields CASSQSGTGKLYTQYF.

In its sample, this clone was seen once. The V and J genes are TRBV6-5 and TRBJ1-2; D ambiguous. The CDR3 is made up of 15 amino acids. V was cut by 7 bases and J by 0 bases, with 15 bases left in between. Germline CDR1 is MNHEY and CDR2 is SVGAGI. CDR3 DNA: TGTGCCAGCACCCCGAGGGCGGGAACTAACTATGGCTACACCTTC. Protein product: CASTPRAGTNYGYTF.

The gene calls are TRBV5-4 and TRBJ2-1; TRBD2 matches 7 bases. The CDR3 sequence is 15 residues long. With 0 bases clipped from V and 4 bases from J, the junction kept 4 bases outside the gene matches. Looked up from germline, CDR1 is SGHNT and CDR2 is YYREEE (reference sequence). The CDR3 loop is CASSLVASGYNEQFF. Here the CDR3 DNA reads TGTGCCAGCAGCTTGGTGGCTAGCGGATACAATGAGCAGTTCTTC.

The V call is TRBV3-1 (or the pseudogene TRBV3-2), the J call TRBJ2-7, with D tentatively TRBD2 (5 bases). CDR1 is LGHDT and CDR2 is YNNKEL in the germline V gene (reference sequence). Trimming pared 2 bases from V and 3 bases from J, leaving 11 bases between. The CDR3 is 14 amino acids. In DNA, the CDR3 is TGTGCCAGCAGCCAAACCGGACTGGGCTACGAGCAGTACTTC. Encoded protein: CASSQTGLGYEQYF.

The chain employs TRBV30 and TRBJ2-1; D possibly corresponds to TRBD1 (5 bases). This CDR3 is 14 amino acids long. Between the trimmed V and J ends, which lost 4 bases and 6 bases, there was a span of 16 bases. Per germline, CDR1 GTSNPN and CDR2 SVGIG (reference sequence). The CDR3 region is CAWKDTHGGNEQFF. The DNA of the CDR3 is TGTGCCTGGAAGGACACCCATGGCGGCAATGAGCAGTTCTTC.

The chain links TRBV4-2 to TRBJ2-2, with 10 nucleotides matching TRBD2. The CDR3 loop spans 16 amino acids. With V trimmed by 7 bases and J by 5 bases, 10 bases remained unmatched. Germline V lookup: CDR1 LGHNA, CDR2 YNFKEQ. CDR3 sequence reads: CASTKREGSETGELFF. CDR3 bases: TGTGCCAGCACCAAGCGGGAGGGTAGTGAGACCGGGGAGCTGTTTTTT.